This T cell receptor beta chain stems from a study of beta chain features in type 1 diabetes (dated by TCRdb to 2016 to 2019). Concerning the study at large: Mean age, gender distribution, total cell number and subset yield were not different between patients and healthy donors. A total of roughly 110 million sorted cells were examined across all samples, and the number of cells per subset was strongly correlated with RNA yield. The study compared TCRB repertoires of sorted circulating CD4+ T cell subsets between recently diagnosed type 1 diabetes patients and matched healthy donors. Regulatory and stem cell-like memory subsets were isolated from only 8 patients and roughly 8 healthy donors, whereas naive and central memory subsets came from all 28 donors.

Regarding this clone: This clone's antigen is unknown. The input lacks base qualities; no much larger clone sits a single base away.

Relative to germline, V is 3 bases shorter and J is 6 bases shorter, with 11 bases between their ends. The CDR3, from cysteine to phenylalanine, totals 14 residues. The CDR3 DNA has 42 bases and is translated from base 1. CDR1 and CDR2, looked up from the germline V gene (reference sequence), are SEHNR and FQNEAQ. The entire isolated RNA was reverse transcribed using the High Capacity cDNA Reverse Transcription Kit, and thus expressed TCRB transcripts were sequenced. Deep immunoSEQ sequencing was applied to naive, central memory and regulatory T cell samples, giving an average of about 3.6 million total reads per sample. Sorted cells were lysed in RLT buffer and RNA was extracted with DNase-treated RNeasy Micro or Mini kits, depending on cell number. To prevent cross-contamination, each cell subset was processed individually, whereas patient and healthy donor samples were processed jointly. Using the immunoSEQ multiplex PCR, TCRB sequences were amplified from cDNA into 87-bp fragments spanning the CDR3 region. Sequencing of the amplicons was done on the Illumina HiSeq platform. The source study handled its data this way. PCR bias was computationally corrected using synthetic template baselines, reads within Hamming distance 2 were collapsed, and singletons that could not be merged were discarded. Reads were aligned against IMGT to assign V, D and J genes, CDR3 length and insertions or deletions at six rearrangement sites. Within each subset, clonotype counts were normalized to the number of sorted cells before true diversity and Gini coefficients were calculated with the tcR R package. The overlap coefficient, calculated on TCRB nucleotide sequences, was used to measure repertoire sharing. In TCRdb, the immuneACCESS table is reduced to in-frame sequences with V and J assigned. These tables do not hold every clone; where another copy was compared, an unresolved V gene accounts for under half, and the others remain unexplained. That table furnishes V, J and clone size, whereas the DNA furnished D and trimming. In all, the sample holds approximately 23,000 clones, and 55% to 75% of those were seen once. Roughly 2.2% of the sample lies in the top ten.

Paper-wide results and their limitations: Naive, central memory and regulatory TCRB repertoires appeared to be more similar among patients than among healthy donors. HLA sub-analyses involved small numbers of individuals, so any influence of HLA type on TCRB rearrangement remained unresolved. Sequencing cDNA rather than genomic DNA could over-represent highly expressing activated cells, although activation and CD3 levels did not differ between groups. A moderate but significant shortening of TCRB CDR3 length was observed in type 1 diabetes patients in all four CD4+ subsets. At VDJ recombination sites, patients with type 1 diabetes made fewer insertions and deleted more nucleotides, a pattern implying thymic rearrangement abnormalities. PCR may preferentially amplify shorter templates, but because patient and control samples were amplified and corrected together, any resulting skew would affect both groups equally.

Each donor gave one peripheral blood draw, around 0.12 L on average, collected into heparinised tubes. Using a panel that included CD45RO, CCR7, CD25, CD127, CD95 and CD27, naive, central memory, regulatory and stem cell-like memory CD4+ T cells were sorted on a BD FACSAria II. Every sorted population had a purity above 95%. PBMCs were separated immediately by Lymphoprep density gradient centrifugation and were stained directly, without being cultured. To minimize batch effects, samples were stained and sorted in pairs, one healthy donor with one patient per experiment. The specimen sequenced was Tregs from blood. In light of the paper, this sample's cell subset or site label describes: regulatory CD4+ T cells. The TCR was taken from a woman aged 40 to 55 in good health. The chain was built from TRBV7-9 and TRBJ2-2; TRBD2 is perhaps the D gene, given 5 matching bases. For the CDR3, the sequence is CASSFSTRPGELFF. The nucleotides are TGTGCCAGCAGCTTTTCTACTAGACCCGGGGAGCTGTTTTTT.